These T cell receptor beta chains were read from a single sample in a study of blood T cell repertoires in COVID-19. Only in-frame clones appear in the TCRdb table, and some are missing; sequencing was by immunoSEQ multiplex PCR. The table shows 200,000 or so clones, with approximately 80% occurring only once. Sequencing was carried out using peripheral blood. The receptors were gathered from a human donor with acute or convalescent COVID-19. The donor label of this sample is uncertain. CDR3s include the opening cysteine and the closing phenylalanine or tryptophan. A D gene is named only where the DNA matches it firmly.

D gene: NA
V gene: TRBV9
J gene: TRBJ2-3
CDR3 protein: CASSQPGTSVRDTQYF

D gene: NA
V gene: TRBV18
J gene: TRBJ1-1
CDR3 protein: CASSPMEGTEAFF

D gene: NA
V gene: TRBV7-8
J gene: TRBJ1-1
CDR3 protein: CASSFSGTTNTEAFF

D gene: NA
V gene: TRBV19
J gene: TRBJ2-7
CDR3 protein: CASSIRAGQSYEQYF

D gene: NA
V gene: TRBV6-5
J gene: TRBJ1-5
CDR3 protein: CASTQGRNQPQHF

D gene: TRBD1
V gene: TRBV27
J gene: TRBJ1-1
CDR3 protein: CASSLWTGRMNTEAFF

D gene: NA
V gene: TRBV19
J gene: TRBJ1-1
CDR3 protein: CASSIGAGATEAFF

D gene: TRBD2
V gene: TRBV10-1
J gene: TRBJ2-3
CDR3 protein: CASSEWTSGRDTQYF

D gene: NA
V gene: TRBV28
J gene: TRBJ1-5
CDR3 protein: CASTTVGQPQHF

D gene: NA
V gene: TRBV5-1
J gene: TRBJ2-2
CDR3 protein: CASSFATGTGELFF